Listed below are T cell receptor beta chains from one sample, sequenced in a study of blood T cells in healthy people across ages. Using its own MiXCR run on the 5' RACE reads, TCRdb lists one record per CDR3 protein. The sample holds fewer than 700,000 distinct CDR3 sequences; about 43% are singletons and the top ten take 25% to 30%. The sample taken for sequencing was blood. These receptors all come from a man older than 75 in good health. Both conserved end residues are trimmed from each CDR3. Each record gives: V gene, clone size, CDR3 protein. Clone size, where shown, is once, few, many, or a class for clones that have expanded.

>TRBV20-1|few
SARGPSGGPSYNEQF
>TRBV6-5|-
AGSLTGVGEKLF
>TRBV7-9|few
ATTGGNNSPLH
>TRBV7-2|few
ASSYVRTVQETQY
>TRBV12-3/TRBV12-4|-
ASSSPSGSTDAQY
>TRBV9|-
ASSVTSSHTDTQY
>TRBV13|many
ASALRDTQY
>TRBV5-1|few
ASSIPRDRGGEQY
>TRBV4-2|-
ASSQVSGTSFSDTQY
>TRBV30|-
AWRVTGPEGTQY
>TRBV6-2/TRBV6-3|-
ASSKDWSEAF
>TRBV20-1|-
SANRENSPDSPLH
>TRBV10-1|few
ASSEVGQGPYEQY
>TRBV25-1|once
ASSENGGSNQPQH
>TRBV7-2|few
ASSSVRGREQY
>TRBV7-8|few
ASSSTGPRDVYEQY
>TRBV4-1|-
ANSLTPQGPRELF
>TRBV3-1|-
ASSQLGAGETQY
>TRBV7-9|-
ASSPLSGRRINEQF
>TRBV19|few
ASSSLLGQDSNEQY
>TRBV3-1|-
ASSLGIAGGPGNEQF
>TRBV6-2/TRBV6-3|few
ATGASFNEQF
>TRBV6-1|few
ASSAQGGYGYT
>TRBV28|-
ASRLVTQTQY
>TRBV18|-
ASSPFTAGVETQY
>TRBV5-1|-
ASSLGASGGAYEQY
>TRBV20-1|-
SALQMTGDYGYT
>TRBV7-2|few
ASSLVGGREQY
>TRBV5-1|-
ASRVTGPGTEAF
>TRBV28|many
ASSKYSGKSTDTQY
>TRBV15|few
ATTPGQGANNEQF
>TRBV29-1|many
SVEEDGYT
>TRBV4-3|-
ASSQLPGRALNEQF
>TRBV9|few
ASSVAAGVPYEQY
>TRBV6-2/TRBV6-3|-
ASSLFGGGYEQY
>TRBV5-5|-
ASSLDDNANYGYT
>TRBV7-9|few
ASSLAGGRSNQPQH
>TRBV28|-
ASSGRKQF
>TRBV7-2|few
ASSFQLVSYEQY
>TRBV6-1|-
ASSERVAGGYEQF
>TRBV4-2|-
ASSPTGAGGYEQY
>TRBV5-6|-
ASSPDRGLVIYEQY
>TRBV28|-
ASSSPQDGVYGYT
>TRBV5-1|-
ASSEAALETRY
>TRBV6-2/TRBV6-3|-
ASSSNLRQGASAGELF
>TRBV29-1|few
SVGVGSVEQY
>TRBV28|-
AIQMGSYNSPLH
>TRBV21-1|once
ASSKDCGSSGNTIY
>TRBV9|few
ASSVDGWGTQY
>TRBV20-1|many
SATDRGDQETQY